One T cell receptor beta chain is described in this entry. No antigen is known for it. 5'RACE primed from the constant segment yielded TCR alpha and TCR beta cDNA libraries bearing sample barcodes and UMIs. TCRdb called the 5' RACE reads again in MiXCR, with one record for every CDR3 protein. The data show approximately 250,000 distinct CDR3 sequences, roughly 17% seen once. The data are from a study of T-cell memory formation after mild COVID-19. At the level of the study: Among the donors, TCR clusters were largely specific to each donor.

Study results and limitations: The SARS-CoV-2 specificity of second-wave clones reaching peak at day 37 remained unverified.

From germline, CDR1 is LGHNA and CDR2 YNFKEQ. V lost 0 bases and J 10 bases, leaving 12 bases between the germline ends. The CDR3 spans 13 residues. The V gene is TRBV4-2, the J gene TRBJ1-1, with D maybe TRBD1 (5 bases). Sequenced: PBMCs or a T cell subset sorted from them (not recorded which). This TCR was sampled from a man between 18 and 29 years old who had mild COVID-19 (a few samples of this study predate the infection). Cell type and time point are not known. In DNA form, the CDR3 reads TGTGCCAGCAGCCAAGATGGGGGAGGGGTAGCTTTCTTT. The encoded protein is CASSQDGGGVAFF.